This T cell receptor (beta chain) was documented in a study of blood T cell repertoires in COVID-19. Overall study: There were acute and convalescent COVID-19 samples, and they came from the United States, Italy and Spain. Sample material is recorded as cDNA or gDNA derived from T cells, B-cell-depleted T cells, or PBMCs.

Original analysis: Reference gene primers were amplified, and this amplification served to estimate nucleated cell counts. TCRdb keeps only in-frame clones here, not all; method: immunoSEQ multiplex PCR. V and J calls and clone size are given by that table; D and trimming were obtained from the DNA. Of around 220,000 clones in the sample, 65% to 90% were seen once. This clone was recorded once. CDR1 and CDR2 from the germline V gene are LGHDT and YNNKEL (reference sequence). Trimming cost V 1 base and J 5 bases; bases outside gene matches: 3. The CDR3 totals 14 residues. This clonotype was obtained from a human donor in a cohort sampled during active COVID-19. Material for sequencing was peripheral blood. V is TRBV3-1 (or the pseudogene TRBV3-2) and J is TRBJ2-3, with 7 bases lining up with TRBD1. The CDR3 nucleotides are TGTGCCAGCAGCCAAGGAGGGGGCAGAGATACGCAGTATTTT. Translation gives CASSQGGGRDTQYF.